The sequence of this T cell receptor beta chain was determined in a study of tumor-infiltrating lymphocytes in primary liver carcinoma. Study-wide points: Tumor-adjacent and tumor-blood pairs displayed less overlap than did pairs of tumor regions.

Starting material for RNA and DNA co-extraction consisted of roughly 19-31 mg of unsorted bulk tissue. This clonotype was counted ten times or more. Its target is not known. Priming with a constant-region primer yielded TCR beta cDNA from 500 ng total RNA. Libraries for TCR beta were built through three nested multiplex PCR rounds, which together made up a slightly modified ARM-PCR procedure. Researchers ran the first two PCR rounds for approximately 10 cycles each with TRBV1-TRBV30 forward primers and a C-beta reverse primer. TCRdb independently ran MiXCR on the multiplex PCR reads; one entry per CDR3 protein. The table shows 40,000 to 55,000 distinct CDR3 sequences, with over 65% occurring only once. Per germline, CDR1 SGHVS and CDR2 FQNEAQ. The J segment lost 8 bases and the V segment lost 5 bases, leaving 8 bases of the junction unmatched. The CDR3 consists of 15 residues.

The sequenced material came from liver tumor tissue from sampling region 5. The subset denotes: tumor region T5, tumor centre. The sequence was obtained from a middle-aged man with primary liver carcinoma and hepatitis B virus infection. The rearrangement links TRBV7-8 to TRBJ2-1; 11 nucleotides match TRBD2. The CDR3 coding sequence is TGTGCCAGCAGCAGACCGGGACTAGCGGCTGATGAGCAGTTCTTC. This codes for CASSRPGLAADEQFF.